The entry that follows covers one T cell receptor (beta chain) sequence. Antigen unknown. The ends were cut back, 4 bases at V and 4 bases at J, with 7 bases in the middle. CDR3 size: 11 residues. Looked up from germline, CDR1 is SQVTM and CDR2 is ANQGSEA. Investigators reverse transcribed all isolated RNA, so they sequenced expressed TCRB transcripts. Profiled with immunoSEQ multiplex PCR; TCRdb holds only in-frame clones, not every one. Of under 450,000 clones in the sample, over 11% are singletons; the top ten hold roughly 0.033%. The data are from a study of beta chain features in type 1 diabetes. Study-wide points: Researchers report that Type 1 diabetes patients had moderately but significantly shorter TCRB CDR3s across all four CD4+ subsets.

This clonotype originated in a man aged 30-40 years in good health. The chain joins TRBV29-1 to TRBJ2-5; tentatively, D is TRBD1 or TRBD2 (5 bases each). Sample: naive CD4+ T cells from blood. CDR3 sequence: CSVGDGETQYF. CDR3 coding DNA: TGCAGCGTTGGGGACGGAGAGACCCAGTACTTC. Variable domain in full (rest from reference TRBV29-1 and TRBJ2-5): SAVISQKPSRDICQRGTSLTIQCQVDSQVTMMFWYRQQPGQSLTLIATANQGSEATYESGFVIDKFPISRPNLTFSTLTVSNMSPEDSSIYLCSVGDGETQYFGPGTRLLVL.